Listed below are T cell receptor beta chains from one sample, sequenced in a study of cytomegalovirus exposure and HLA in healthy donors. Generated by immunoSEQ multiplex PCR, the TCRdb table keeps only in-frame clones and is missing some. The sample contains roughly 130,000 clones, roughly 72% of which appear only once. The sequenced material came from PBMCs. The receptors shown here come from a man aged 40-50 years in good health and CMV-seronegative. CDR3s leave out the opening cysteine and the closing phenylalanine or tryptophan. Fields, in order: CDR3 length, V gene, clone size, J gene, CDR3 protein. Size values are once, few and many counts, or a class for expanded clones, and some rows have none.

>18|TRBV21-1|NA|TRBJ2-2
ASSDRTGVARPLNTGELF
>10|TRBV28|NA|TRBJ2-5
ASGGATVTQY
>14|TRBV27|NA|TRBJ2-5
ASSLSRLAGEETQY
>14|TRBV5-6|few|TRBJ2-1
ASSLPRDRGQNEQF
>11|TRBV6-5|medium-sized|TRBJ1-4
ASREAGSEKLF
>13|TRBV27|NA|TRBJ1-5
ASSLSTWGDQPQH
>12|TRBV6-5|NA|TRBJ1-6
AGSPAVTNSPLH
>12|TRBV6-5|few|TRBJ2-3
ASSYTTRPDTQY
>14|TRBV7-3|NA|TRBJ2-3
ASSLDLTSGTDTQY
>16|TRBV5-1|NA|TRBJ1-4
ASSLVGDSRMSNEKLF
>13|TRBV7-9|NA|TRBJ2-7
ASSLVQGSVFEQY
>13|TRBV27|NA|TRBJ2-1
ASSTLAGGVGEQF
>13|TRBV28|NA|TRBJ2-5
ASSSETAYQETQY
>12|TRBV28|NA|TRBJ2-7
ASSFQGGSYEQY
>12|TRBV19|NA|TRBJ2-7
ASSTGDRTYEQY
>12|TRBV6-1|NA|TRBJ2-7
ASSEFMAHYEQY
>13|TRBV27|NA|TRBJ2-3
ASRAGGGGADTQY
>14|TRBV14|once|TRBJ2-1
ASSQNPRTSYNEQF
>13|TRBV7-2|NA|TRBJ1-1
ASSPQVYMNTEAF
>13|TRBV29-1|NA|TRBJ2-3
SVQDRGIGTDTQY
>14|TRBV6-5|NA|TRBJ2-1
ASSYREGLAGVEQF
>11|TRBV4-1|NA|NA
ASSHRGSYEQY
>11|TRBV19|NA|TRBJ2-3
ASRWRSTDTQY
>14|TRBV28|NA|TRBJ2-1
ASSSPSTGLAGWVF
>14|TRBV10-2|NA|TRBJ2-3
ASSILEVAGADTQY
>13|TRBV6-1|NA|TRBJ2-7
ASSELGTSKGEQY